The TCR beta chain described here comes from a study of blood T cell repertoires in COVID-19. Study information: COVID-19 samples collected from the United States, Italy and Spain covered acute and convalescent phases. Sources were T cells, B-cell-depleted T cells, or PBMCs; the material itself was cDNA or gDNA.

CDR1 is PRHDT, CDR2 FYEKMQ, per germline (reference sequence). V shed 0 bases, J shed 0 bases, and the junction held 2 bases outside the gene matches. The CDR3 contains 16 residues. Per the authors' pipeline: Reference gene primer amplification in the assay estimated nucleated cell counts. The data were produced by immunoSEQ multiplex PCR, yet TCRdb's version contains in-frame clones alone and is incomplete. V and J calls plus clone size are reproduced from that table; the DNA served to infer D and trimming. The sample yields about 160,000 clones, 90% to 95% seen once. J is TRBJ1-3 and V is TRBV13, with 7 bases lining up with TRBD1. The receptor was derived from a woman aged 50 to 60 with acute or convalescent COVID-19. The material sequenced was peripheral blood. CDR3 coding DNA: TGTGCCAGCAGCTTAGGGACAGGGAACTCTGGAAACACCATATATTTT. Translated: CASSLGTGNSGNTIYF.